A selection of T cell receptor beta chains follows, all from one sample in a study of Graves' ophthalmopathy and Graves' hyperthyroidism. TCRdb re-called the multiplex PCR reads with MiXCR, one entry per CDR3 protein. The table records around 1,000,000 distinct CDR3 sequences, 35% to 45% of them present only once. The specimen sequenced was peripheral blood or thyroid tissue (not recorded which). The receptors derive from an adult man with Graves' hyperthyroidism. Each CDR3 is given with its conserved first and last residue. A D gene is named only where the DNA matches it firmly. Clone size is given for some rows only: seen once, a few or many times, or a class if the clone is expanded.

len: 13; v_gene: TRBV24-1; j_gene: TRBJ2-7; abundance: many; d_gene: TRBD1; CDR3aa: CATSRTGSYEQYF; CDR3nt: TGTGCCACGAGTCGGACAGGATCCTACGAGCAGTACTTC
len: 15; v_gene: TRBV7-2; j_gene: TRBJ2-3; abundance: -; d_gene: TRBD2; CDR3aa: CASSLVIAGVDTQYF; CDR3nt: TGTGCCAGCAGCTTAGTAATAGCGGGGGTGGATACGCAGTATTTT
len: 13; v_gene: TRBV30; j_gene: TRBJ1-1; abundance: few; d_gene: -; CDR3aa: CAWSRHGNTEAFF; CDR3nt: TGTGCCTGGAGTAGACACGGGAACACTGAAGCTTTCTTT
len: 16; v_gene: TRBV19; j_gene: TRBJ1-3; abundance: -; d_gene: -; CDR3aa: CASSIRSAGSGNTIYF; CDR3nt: TGTGCCAGTAGTATCAGGTCGGCGGGCTCTGGAAACACCATATATTTT
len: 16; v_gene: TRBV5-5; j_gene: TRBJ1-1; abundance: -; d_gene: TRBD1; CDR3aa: CASSWEGQGLSTEAFF; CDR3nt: TGTGCCAGCAGCTGGGAGGGACAGGGGTTGAGCACTGAAGCTTTCTTT
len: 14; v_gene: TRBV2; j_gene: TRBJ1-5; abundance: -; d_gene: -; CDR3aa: CASSLSTERQPQHF; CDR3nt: TGTGCCAGCAGTTTATCAACGGAGCGGCAGCCCCAGCATTTT
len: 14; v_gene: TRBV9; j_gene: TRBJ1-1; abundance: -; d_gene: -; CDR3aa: CASSPIAMNTEAFF; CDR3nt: TGTGCCAGCAGCCCTATAGCAATGAACACTGAAGCTTTCTTT
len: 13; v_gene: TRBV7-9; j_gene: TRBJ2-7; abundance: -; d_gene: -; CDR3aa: CATKRQGGYEQYF; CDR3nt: TGTGCCACCAAAAGGCAGGGAGGCTACGAGCAGTACTTC
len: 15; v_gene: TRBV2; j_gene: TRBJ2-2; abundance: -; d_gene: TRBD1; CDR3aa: CASKSGQGPSGELFF; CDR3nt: TGTGCCAGCAAATCGGGACAGGGTCCGTCCGGGGAGCTGTTTTTT
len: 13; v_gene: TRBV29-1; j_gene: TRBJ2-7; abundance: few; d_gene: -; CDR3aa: CSAGPGRPFEQYF; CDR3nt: TGCAGCGCCGGCCCGGGAAGACCCTTCGAGCAGTACTTC
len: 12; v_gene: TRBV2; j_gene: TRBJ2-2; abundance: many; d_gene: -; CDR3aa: CAKQESTGELFF; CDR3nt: TGTGCCAAACAGGAGAGCACCGGGGAGCTGTTTTTT
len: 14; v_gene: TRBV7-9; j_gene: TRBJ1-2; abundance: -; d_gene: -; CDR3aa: CASSQDIAGVGYTF; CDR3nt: TGTGCCAGCAGCCAAGATATTGCGGGGGTCGGCTACACCTTC
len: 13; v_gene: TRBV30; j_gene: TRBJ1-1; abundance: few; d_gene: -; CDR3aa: CAWRHERSGGAFF; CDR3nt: TGTGCCTGGAGACACGAAAGGAGCGGGGGAGCTTTCTTT
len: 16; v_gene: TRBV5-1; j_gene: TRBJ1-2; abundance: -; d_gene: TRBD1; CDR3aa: CASSPTGTGIIYGYTF; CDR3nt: TGCGCCAGCAGCCCAACCGGGACAGGAATCATCTATGGCTACACCTTC
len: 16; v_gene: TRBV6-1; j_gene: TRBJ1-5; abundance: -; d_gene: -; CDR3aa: CASREGRIYSNQPQHF; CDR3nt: TGCGCCAGCAGAGAAGGACGAATCTATAGCAATCAGCCCCAGCATTTT
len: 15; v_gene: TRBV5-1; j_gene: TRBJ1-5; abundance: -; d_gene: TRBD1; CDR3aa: CASSAGTGPDQPQHF; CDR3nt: TGCGCCAGCAGCGCAGGGACAGGGCCGGACCAGCCCCAGCATTTT
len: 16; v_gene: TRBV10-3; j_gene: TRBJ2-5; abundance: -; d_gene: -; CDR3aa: CASKWSIWEQRETQYF; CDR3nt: TGTGCCAGCAAGTGGAGTATTTGGGAACAGCGAGAGACCCAGTACTTC
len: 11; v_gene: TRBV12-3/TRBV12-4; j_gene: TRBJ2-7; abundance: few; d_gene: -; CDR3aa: CASRKAGEQYF; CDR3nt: TGTGCCAGCCGGAAAGCGGGCGAGCAGTACTTC
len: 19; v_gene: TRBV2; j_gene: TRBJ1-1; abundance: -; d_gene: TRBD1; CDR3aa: CASAVPGLRTGGRNTEAFF; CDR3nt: TGTGCCTCAGCAGTTCCTGGCCTCAGGACAGGGGGTAGGAACACTGAAGCTTTCTTT
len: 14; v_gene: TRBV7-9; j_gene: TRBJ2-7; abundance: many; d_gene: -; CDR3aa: CASSPVGGGYEQYF; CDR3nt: TGTGCCAGCAGCCCCGTAGGTGGAGGGTACGAGCAGTACTTC
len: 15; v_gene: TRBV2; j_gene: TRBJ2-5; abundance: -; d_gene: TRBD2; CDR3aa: CASSPRGRRQETQYF; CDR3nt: TGTGCCAGCAGTCCCCGCGGGAGGCGCCAAGAGACCCAGTACTTC
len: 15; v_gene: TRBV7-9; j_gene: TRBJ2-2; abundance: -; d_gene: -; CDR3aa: CASSADLLSTGELFF; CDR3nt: TGTGCCAGCAGCGCCGACCTCTTGAGCACCGGGGAGCTGTTTTTT
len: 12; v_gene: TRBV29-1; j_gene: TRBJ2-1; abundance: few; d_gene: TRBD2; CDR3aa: CSGTSGDNEQFF; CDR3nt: TGCAGCGGGACTAGCGGGGACAATGAGCAGTTCTTC
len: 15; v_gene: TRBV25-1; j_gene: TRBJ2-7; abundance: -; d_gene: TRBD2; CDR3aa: CASRTGGAIIHEQYF; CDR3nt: TGTGCCAGCAGAACGGGAGGCGCCATTATCCATGAGCAGTACTTC
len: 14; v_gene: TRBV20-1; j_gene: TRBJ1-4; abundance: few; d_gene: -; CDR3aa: CSASRGATNEKLFF; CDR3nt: TGCAGTGCTAGTCGGGGGGCAACTAATGAAAAACTGTTTTTT
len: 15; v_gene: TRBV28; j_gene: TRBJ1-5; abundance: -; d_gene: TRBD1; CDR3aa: CASSRDRVVRQPQHF; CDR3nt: TGTGCCAGCAGCCGCGACAGGGTCGTACGGCAGCCCCAGCATTTT
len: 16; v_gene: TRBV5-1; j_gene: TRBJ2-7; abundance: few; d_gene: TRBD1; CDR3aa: CASSLSPGTGSYEQYF; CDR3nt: TGCGCCAGCAGCTTGTCACCCGGGACAGGTTCCTACGAGCAGTACTTC
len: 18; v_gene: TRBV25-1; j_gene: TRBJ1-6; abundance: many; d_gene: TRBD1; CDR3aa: CASSESPGQSSYNSPLHF; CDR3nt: TGTGCCAGCAGTGAAAGTCCGGGACAGAGCTCCTATAATTCACCCCTCCACTTT
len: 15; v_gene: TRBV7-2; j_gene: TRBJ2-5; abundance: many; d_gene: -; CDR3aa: CASSYVGGSRETQYF; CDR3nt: TGTGCCAGCAGCTACGTTGGGGGCTCCCGGGAGACCCAGTACTTC
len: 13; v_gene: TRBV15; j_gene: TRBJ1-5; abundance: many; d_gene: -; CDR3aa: CATMCRVGQPQHF; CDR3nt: TGTGCCACCATGTGTCGGGTTGGACAGCCCCAGCATTTT
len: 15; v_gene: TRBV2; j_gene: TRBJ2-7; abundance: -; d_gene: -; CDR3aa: CACSARDLSFYEQYF; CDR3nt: -
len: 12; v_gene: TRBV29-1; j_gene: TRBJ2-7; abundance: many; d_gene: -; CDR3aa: CSVLRDNYEQYF; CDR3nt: TGCAGCGTTCTCCGGGACAACTACGAGCAGTACTTC
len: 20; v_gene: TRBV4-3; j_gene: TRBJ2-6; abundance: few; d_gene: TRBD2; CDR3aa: CASSPAYGLAVSSGANVLTF; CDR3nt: TGCGCCAGCAGCCCAGCATATGGGCTAGCGGTTAGCTCTGGGGCCAACGTCCTGACTTTC
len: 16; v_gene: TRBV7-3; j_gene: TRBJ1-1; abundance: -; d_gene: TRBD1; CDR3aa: CASSLVGTGGDTEASF; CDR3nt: TGTGCCAGCAGCTTAGTTGGGACAGGGGGGGACACTGAAGCTTCCTTT
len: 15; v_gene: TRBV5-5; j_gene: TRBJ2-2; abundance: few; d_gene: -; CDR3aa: CASRPVGRNTGELFF; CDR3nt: TGTGCCAGCAGGCCCGTTGGGCGGAACACCGGGGAGCTGTTTTTT
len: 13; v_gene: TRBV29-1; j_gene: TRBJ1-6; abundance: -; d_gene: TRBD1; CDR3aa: CTLPRTGVSPLHF; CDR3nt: TGCACCCTACCCCGGACAGGGGTCTCACCCCTCCACTTT
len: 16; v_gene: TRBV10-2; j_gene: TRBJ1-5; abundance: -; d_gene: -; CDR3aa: CASSESRTDSNQPQHF; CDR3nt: TGCGCCAGCAGTGAGTCGCGGACAGACTCCAATCAGCCCCAGCATTTT
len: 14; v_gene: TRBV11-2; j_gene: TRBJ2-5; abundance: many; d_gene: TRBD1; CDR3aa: CASSTGQVQETQYF; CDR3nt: TGTGCCAGCAGCACAGGACAGGTCCAAGAGACCCAGTACTTC
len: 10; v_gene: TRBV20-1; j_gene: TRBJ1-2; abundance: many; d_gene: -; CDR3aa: CSAAGYGYTF; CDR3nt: TGCAGTGCTGCAGGGTATGGCTACACCTTC
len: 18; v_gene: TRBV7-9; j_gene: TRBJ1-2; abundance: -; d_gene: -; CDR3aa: CASSLDLSSLAMNYGYTF; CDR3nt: TGTGCCAGCAGCTTAGACCTCTCCAGTCTCGCCATGAACTATGGCTACACCTTC
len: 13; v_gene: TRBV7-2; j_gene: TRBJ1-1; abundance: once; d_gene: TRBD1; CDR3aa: CASSPDRGWEAFF; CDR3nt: TGTGCCAGCAGCCCAGACAGGGGCTGGGAGGCTTTCTTT
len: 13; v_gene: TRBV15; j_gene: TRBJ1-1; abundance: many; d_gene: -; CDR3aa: CATSEVGITEAFF; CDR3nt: TGTGCCACCAGCGAGGTAGGGATCACTGAAGCTTTCTTT
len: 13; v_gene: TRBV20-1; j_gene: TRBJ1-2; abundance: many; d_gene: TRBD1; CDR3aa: CSARTGRAGGYTF; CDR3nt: TGCAGTGCTAGGACAGGGAGGGCAGGCGGCTACACCTTC
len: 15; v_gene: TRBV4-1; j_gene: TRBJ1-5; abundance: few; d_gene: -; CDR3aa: CASSQDSGNYQPQHF; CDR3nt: TGCGCCAGCAGCCAAGACTCAGGGAATTATCAGCCCCAGCATTTT
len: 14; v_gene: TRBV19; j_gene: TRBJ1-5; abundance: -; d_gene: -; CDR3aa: CASSAYRVIQPQHF; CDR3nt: TGTGCCAGTAGTGCATACAGGGTCATTCAGCCCCAGCATTTT
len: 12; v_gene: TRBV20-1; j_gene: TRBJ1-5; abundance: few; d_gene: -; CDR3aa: CSAYGQNQPQHF; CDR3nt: TGCAGTGCCTACGGACAGAATCAGCCCCAGCATTTT
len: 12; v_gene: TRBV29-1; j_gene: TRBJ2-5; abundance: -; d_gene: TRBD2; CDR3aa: CSPRSGRETQYF; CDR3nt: TGCAGCCCCCGGAGCGGGAGAGAGACCCAGTACTTC
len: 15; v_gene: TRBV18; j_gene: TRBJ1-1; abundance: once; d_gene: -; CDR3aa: CASSPERLGNTEAFF; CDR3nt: TGTGCCAGCTCACCGGAACGACTTGGGAACACTGAAGCTTTCTTT
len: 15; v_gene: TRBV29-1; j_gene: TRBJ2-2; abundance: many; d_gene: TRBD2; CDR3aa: CSVGATSGATGELFF; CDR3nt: TGCAGCGTTGGTGCGACTAGCGGGGCCACCGGGGAGCTGTTTTTT
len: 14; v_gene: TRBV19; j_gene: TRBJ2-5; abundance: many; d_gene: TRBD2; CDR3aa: CASSQRREFETQYF; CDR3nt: TGTGCCAGTAGTCAGAGGCGGGAGTTCGAGACCCAGTACTTC
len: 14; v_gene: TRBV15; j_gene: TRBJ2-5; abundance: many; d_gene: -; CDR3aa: CATRRDRGPETQYF; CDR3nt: TGTGCCACCAGAAGAGACCGGGGCCCGGAGACCCAGTACTTC
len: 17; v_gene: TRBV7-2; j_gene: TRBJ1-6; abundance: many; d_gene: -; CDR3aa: CASSLSWGTARDSPLHF; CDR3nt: TGTGCCAGCAGCTTAAGCTGGGGCACAGCTAGGGATTCACCCCTCCACTTT
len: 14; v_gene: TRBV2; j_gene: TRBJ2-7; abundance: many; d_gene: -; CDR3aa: CASSEGGGGSEQYF; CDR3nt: TGTGCCAGCAGTGAAGGTGGCGGAGGCTCCGAGCAGTACTTC